The TCR beta chain under discussion was sequenced for a study of shared clonotypes between healthy human individuals. For each subset, genomic DNA was distributed in equal portions over several immunoSEQ plates. Method: immunoSEQ multiplex PCR; TCRdb's copy keeps in-frame clones and lacks some. Here the sample spans roughly 640,000 clones, less than 85% being singletons. V lost 5 bases, J lost 7 bases, and 7 bases stayed unmatched. Germline lookup yields CDR1 SGHDT and CDR2 YYEEEE. There are 14 residues in the CDR3. The rearrangement links TRBV5-6 to TRBJ1-2; TRBD1 agrees at 11 bases. This receptor was obtained from a woman aged 25 to 39 in good health. The sample consisted of memory CD4+ T cells sorted from blood. Subset reported: CD45RA-negative fraction. CDR3 region: CASSDGQGARGYTF. The CDR3 DNA reads TGTGCCAGCAGTGACGGACAGGGGGCGCGTGGCTACACCTTC.